This T cell receptor beta chain was sequenced in a study of blood T cell repertoires in COVID-19. Method: immunoSEQ multiplex PCR; TCRdb's copy keeps in-frame clones and lacks some. The sample holds 450,000 to 500,000 clones, more than 85% seen once. Participants reported their clinical history, and cohort assignment relied on those reports. Two negative PCRs, clearance, or symptom resolution were required of recovered Cohort 3 donors. The CDR3 length is 15 residues. Trimming shortened V by 4 bases and J by 1 base, and 11 bases separated the two germline ends. Germline CDR1 reads MGHRA; CDR2 reads YSYEKL.

The material sequenced was PBMCs or T cells enriched from blood (not recorded which). The gene calls are TRBV4-1 and TRBJ2-1, with D perhaps TRBD2 (5 bases). The receptor was derived from a woman in her sixties or seventies who had recovered from COVID-19. Here the CDR3 reads CASSPRSGSYNEQFF. The CDR3 nucleotides are TGCGCCAGCAGCCCCCGGTCGGGGTCCTACAATGAGCAGTTCTTC.